This T cell receptor (beta chain) was retrieved from a study of circulating and synovial CD4+ cells in juvenile arthritis. General study results and limits: These repertoires were less diverse than bulk blood CD4 repertoires. Compared with bulk blood, circulating pathogenic-like lymphocytes shared substantially more CDR3 sequences with synovial T cells. Traditional Vbeta family usage analysis missed the pathogenic-like versus bulk difference.

The ends lost 5 bases at V and 0 bases at J; junction bases unmatched: 8. The germline V gene encodes CDR1 LNHDA and CDR2 SQIVND (reference sequence). The CDR3 has 16 amino acids. Some clones are missing from TCRdb's copy, which holds only in-frame ones; the method was immunoSEQ multiplex PCR. Found here are about 30,000 clones, approximately 92% of them singletons; the top ten hold 2.9%. Sequenced samples came from active juvenile idiopathic arthritis patients. This clone was observed a handful of times. Its antigen is not known. The chain employs TRBV19 and TRBJ2-3; TRBD2 agrees at 7 bases. This receptor was taken from a human donor with juvenile idiopathic arthritis. Source material: CD4+ T cells from blood. The CDR3 region is CASSSPSGRSTDTQYF. DNA of the CDR3: TGTGCCAGTAGTTCACCTAGCGGTCGCAGCACAGATACGCAGTATTTT.